This T cell receptor beta chain was found in a study of blood T cell repertoires in COVID-19. Whole-study context: COVID-19 samples collected from the United States, Italy and Spain covered acute and convalescent phases.

Only in-frame clones appear in the TCRdb table, and some are missing; sequencing was by immunoSEQ multiplex PCR. This sample yields approximately 180,000 clones, of which approximately 90% are seen a single time; under 5% belongs to the top ten. This CDR3 is built from 15 residues. CDR1 is MNHEY and CDR2 is SVGAGI in the germline V gene. The V end was cut by 5 bases, the J end by 4 bases, with 18 bases between. The sequenced material came from peripheral blood. This receptor was taken from a human donor in a cohort sampled during active COVID-19. The genes are TRBV6-5 and TRBJ2-7, with D possibly being TRBD1 (6 bases). The CDR3 coding sequence is TGTGCCAGCAGTATAGACCCACAGGGTATTTACGAGCAGTACTTC. This sequence encodes CASSIDPQGIYEQYF.